The clone carrying this T cell receptor beta chain was observed a handful of times. The antigen remains unidentified. TCRdb reanalysed the reads using MiXCR and keeps one entry per CDR3 protein. The table shows under 300,000 distinct CDR3 sequences, with 9% to 15% occurring only once. The germline V gene has CDR1 MDHEN and CDR2 SYDVKM. Trimming cost V 6 bases and J 1 base; bases outside gene matches: 6. The CDR3 has 15 residues. These data are taken from a study of T cell repertoires in cytomegalovirus infection. Overall study: Through public TCR beta signatures, both CMV infection and matching HLA type were indicated.

General study findings and limits: HLA-C-restricted, CMV-specific TCR beta clonotypes were dominant ex vivo. The cumulative frequency of public TCR beta families identified carriers of CMV plus the relevant HLA.

The clonotype originates from a human donor in good health (CMV status not recorded). Some clones in this sample may be carry-over from other donors' samples. This chain links TRBV28 with TRBJ2-3; 8 bases agree with TRBD1. The sequencing input was PBMCs. CDR3 nucleotides: TGTGCCAGCAGCCCGACAGGGGTTCGCACAGATACGCAGTATTTT. Protein product: CASSPTGVRTDTQYF. The variable domain in full, completed from reference TRBV28 and TRBJ2-3, reads DVKVTQSSRYLVKRTGEKVFLECVQDMDHENMFWYRQDPGLGLRLIYFSYDVKMKEKGDIPEGYSVSREKKERFSLILESASTNQTSMYLCASSPTGVRTDTQYFGPGTRLTVL.